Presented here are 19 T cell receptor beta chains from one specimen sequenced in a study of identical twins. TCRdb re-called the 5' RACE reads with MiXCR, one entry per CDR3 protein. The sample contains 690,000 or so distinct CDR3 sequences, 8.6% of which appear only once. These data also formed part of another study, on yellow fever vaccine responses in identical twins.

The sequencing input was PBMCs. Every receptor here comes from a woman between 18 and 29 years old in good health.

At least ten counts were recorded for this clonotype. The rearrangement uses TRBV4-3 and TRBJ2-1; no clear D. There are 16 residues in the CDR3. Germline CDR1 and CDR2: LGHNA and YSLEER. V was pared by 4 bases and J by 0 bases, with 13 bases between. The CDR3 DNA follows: TGCGCCAGCAGCCTCAGCTTCAGCAGCTCCTACAATGAGCAGTTCTTC. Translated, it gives CASSLSFSSSYNEQFF.

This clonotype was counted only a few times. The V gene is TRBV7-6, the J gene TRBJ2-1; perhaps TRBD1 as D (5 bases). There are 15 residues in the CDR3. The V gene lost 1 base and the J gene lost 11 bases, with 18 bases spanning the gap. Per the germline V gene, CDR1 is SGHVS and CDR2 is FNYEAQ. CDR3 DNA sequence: TGTGCCAGCAGCTTAGGAGTTGGGCCTGGGGCCAAGCAGTTCTTC. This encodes CASSLGVGPGAKQFF.

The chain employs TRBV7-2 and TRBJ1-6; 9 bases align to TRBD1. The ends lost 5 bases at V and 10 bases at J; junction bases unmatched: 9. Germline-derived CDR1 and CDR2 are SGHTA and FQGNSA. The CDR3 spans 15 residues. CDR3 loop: CASSPLTGGHSPLHF. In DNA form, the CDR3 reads TGTGCCAGCAGCCCCCTAACAGGGGGCCACTCACCCCTCCACTTT.

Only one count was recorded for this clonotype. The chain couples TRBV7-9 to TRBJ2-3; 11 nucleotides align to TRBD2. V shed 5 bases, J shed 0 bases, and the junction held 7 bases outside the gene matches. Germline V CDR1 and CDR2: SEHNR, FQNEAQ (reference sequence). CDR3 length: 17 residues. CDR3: CASSPYTSGGSTDTQYF. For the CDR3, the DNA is TGTGCCAGCAGCCCTTACACTAGCGGGGGAAGCACAGATACGCAGTATTTT.

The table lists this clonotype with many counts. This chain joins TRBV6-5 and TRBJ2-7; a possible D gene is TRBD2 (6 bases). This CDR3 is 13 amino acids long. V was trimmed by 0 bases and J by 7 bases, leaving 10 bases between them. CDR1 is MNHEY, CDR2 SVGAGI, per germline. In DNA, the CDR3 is TGTGCCAGCAGTTACTCTGGTGGGGGGGAGCAGTACTTC. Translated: CASSYSGGGEQYF.

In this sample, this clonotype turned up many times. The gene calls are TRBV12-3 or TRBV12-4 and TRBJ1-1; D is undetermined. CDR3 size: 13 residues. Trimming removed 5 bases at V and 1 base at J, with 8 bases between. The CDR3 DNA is TGTGCCAGCAGTGTCCAGCAGAACACTGAAGCTTTCTTT. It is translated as CASSVQQNTEAFF.

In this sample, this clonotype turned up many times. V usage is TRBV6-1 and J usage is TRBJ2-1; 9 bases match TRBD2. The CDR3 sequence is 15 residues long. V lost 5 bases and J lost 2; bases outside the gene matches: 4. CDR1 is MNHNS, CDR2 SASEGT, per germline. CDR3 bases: TGTGCCAGCAGTACAGCGGGGGGTACCTACAATGAGCAGTTCTTC. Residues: CASSTAGGTYNEQFF.

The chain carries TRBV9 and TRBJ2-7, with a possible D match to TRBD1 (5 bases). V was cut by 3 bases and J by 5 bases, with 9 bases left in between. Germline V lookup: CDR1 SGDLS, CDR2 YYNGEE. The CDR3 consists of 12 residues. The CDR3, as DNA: TGTGCCAGCAGCGGGGGCCGCAACGAGCAGTACTTC. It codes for CASSGGRNEQYF.

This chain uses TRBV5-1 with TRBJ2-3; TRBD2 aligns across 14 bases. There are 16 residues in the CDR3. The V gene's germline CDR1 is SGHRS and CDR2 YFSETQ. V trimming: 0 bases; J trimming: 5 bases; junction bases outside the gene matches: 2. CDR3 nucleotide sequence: TGCGCCAGCAGCTTGGGGGGGACTAGCGGGGGAGATACGCAGTATTTT. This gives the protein CASSLGGTSGGDTQYF.

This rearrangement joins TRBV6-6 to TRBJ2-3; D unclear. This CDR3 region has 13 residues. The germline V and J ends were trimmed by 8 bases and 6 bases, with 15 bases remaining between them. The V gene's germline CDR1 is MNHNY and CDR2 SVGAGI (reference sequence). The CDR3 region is CASVYRESDTQYF. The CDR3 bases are TGTGCCAGCGTATATAGGGAATCGGATACGCAGTATTTT.

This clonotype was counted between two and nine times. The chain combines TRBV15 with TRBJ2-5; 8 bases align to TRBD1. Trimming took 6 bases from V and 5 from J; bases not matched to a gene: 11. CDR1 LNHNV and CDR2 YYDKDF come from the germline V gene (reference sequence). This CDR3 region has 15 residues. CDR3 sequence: CATRSNNRGWETQYF. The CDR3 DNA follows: TGTGCCACCAGATCGAATAACAGGGGGTGGGAGACCCAGTACTTC.

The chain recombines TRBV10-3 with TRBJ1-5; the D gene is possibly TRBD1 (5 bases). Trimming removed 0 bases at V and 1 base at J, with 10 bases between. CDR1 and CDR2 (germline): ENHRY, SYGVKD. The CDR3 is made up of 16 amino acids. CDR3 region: CAISESRGESNQPQHF. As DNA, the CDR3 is TGTGCCATCAGTGAGTCGCGGGGGGAGAGCAATCAGCCCCAGCATTTT.

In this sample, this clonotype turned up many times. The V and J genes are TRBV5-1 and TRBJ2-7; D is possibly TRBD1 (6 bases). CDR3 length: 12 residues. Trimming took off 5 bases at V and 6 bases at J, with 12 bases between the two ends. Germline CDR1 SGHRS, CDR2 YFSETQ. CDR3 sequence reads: CASSKGQREQYF. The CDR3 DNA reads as TGCGCCAGCAGTAAGGGACAACGCGAGCAGTACTTC.

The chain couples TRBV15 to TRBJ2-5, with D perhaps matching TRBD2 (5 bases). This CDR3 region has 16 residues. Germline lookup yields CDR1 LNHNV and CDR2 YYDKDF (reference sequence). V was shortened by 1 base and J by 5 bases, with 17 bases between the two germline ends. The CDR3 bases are TGTGCCACCAGCAGAGTGGTTTTCGGGATCCGGGAGACCCAGTACTTC. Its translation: CATSRVVFGIRETQYF.

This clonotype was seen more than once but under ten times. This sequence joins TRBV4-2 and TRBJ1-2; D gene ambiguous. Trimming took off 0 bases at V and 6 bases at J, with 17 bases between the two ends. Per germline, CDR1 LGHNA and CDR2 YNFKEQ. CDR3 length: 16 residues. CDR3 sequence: CASSQDAPGFRDGYTF. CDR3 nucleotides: TGTGCCAGCAGCCAAGATGCCCCGGGGTTCCGCGATGGCTACACCTTC.

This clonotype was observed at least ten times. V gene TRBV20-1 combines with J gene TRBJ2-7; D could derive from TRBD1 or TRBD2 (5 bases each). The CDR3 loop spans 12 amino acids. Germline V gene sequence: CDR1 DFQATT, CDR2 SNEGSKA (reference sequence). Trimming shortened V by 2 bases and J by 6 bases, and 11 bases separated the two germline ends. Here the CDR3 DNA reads TGCAGTGCTAGACGGGGCACAGGCGAGCAGTACTTC. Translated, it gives CSARRGTGEQYF.

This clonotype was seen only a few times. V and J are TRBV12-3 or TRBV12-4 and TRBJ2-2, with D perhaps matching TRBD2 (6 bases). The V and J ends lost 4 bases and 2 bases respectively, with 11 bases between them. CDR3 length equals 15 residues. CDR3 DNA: TGTGCCAGCAGTTCGCGGACTACAAACACCGGGGAGCTGTTTTTT. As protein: CASSSRTTNTGELFF.

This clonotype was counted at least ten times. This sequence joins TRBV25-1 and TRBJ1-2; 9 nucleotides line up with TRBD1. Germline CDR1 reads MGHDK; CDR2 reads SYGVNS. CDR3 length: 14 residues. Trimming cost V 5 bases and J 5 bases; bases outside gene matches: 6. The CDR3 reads CASSSGTGTYGYTF. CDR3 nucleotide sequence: TGTGCCAGCAGTTCCGGGACAGGGACTTATGGCTACACCTTC.

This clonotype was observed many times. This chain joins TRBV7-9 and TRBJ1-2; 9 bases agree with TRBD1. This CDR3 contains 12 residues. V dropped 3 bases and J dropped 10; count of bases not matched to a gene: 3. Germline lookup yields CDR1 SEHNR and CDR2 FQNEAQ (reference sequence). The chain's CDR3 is CASSFRQGDYTF. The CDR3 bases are TGTGCCAGCAGCTTCAGACAGGGGGACTACACCTTC.